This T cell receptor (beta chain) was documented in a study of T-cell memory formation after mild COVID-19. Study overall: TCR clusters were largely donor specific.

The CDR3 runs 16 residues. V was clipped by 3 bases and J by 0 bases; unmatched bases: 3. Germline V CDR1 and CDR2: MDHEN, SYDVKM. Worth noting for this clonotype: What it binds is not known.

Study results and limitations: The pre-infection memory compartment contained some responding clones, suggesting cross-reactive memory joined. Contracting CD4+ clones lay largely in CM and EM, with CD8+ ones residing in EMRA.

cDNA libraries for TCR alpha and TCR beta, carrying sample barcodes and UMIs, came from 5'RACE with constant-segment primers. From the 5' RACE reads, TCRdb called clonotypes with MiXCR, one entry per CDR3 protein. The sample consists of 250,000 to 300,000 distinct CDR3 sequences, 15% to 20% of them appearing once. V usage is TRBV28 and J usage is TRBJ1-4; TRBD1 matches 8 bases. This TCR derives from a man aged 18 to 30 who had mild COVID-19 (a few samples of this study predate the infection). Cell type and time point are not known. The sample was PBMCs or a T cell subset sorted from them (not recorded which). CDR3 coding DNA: TGTGCCAGCAGTTTCCTGGACAGGGCAACTAATGAAAAACTGTTTTTT. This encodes CASSFLDRATNEKLFF.